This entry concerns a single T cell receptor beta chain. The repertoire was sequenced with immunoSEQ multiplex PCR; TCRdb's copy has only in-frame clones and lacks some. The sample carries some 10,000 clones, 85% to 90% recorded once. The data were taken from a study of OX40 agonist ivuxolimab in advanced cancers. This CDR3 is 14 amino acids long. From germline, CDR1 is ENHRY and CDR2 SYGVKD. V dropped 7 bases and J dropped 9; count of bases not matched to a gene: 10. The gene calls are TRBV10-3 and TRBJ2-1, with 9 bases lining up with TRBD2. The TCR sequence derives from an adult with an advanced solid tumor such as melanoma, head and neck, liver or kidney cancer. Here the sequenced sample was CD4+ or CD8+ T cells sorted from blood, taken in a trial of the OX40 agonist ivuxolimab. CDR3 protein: CAITSAGGTGEQFF. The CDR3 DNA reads TGTGCCATCACTTCTGCGGGGGGGACCGGTGAGCAGTTCTTC.